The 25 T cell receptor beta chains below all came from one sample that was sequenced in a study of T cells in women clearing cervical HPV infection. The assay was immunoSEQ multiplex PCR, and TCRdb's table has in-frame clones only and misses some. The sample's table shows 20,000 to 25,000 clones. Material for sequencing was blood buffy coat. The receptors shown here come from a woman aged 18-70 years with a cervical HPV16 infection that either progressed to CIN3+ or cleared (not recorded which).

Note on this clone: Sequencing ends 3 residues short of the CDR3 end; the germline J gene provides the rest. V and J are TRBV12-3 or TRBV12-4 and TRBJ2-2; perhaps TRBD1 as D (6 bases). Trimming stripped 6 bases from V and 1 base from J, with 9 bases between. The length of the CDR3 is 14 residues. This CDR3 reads CASSPQGNTGELFF. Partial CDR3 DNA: TGTGCCAGCAGCCCACAGGGGAACACCGGGGAG.

Partial CDR3 DNA: TGTGCCAGCAGTAAAGATCTAGCGTCTGGGGCCAACGTC. This sequence encodes CASSKDLASGANV. The CDR3 reads in full as CASSKDLASGANVLTF. The rearrangement uses TRBV2 and TRBJ2-6, with a tentative D call TRBD2 (6 bases). The read gets to within 3 residues of the CDR3 end, and the germline J gene fills in the rest. The germline V gene encodes CDR1 SNHLY and CDR2 FYNNEI. Trimming shortened V by 5 bases and J by 1 base, and 12 bases separated the two germline ends. This CDR3 spans 16 amino acids.

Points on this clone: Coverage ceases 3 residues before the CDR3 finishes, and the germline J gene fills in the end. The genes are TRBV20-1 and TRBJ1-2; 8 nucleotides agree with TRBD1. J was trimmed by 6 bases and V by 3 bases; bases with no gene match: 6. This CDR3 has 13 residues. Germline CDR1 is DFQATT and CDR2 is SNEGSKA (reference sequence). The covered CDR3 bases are TGCAGTGCTAGTACCAGGGGGCTGGATGGC. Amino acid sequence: CSASTRGLDG. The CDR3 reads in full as CSASTRGLDGYTF.

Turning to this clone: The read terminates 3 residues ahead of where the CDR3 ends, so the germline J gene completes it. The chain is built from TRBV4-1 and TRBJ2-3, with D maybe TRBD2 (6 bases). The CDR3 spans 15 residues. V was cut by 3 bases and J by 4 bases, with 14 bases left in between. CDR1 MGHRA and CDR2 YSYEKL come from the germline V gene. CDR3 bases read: TGCGCCAGCAGCCACAGCGGGTTGGCGGCAGATACG. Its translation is CASSHSGLAADT. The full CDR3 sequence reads CASSHSGLAADTQYF.

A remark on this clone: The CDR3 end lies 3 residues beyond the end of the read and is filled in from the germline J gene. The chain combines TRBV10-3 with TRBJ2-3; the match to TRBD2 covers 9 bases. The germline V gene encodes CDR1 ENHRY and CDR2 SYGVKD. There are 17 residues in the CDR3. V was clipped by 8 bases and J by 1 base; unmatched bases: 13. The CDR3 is CAIRKVAGAGGTDTQYF. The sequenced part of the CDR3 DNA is TGTGCCATCCGCAAGGTAGCGGGAGCGGGGGGCACAGATACG.

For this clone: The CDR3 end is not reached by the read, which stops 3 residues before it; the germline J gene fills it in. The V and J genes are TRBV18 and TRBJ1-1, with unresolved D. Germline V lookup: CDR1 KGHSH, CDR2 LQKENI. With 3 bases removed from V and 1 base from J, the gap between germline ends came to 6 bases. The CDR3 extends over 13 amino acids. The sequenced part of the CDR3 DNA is TGTGCCAGCTCACCGGCAGGGAACACTGAA. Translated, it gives CASSPAGNTE. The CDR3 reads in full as CASSPAGNTEAFF.

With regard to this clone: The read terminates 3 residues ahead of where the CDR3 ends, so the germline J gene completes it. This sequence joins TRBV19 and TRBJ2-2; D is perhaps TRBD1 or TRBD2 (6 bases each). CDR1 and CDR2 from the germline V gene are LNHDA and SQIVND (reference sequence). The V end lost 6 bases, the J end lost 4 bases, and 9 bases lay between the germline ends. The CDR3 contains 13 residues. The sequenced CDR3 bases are TGTGCCAGTAGAGGAGGGGGCACCGGGGAG. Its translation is CASRGGGTGE. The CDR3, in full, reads CASRGGGTGELFF.

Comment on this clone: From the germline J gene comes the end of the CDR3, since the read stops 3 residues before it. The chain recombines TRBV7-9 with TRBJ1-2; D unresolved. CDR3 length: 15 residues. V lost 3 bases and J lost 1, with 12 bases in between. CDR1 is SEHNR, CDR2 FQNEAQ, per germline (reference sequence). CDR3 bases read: TGTGCCAGCAGCTTGGGCGAGCCGGATAACTATGGC. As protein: CASSLGEPDNYG. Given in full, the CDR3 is CASSLGEPDNYGYTF.

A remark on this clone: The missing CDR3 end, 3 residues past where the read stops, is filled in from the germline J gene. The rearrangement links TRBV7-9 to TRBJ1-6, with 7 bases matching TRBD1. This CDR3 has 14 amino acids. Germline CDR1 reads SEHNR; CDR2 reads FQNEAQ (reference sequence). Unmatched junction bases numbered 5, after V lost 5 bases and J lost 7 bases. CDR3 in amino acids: CASSQGGLNSPLHF. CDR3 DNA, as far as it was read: TGTGCCAGCAGCCAGGGGGGTTTAAATTCACCC.

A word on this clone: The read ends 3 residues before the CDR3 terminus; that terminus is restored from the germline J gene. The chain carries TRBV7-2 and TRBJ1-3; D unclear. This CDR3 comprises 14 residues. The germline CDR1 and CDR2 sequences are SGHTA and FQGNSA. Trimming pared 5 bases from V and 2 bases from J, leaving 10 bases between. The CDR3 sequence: CASSPQRAGNTIYF. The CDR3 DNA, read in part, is TGTGCCAGCAGCCCCCAGAGGGCTGGAAACACC.

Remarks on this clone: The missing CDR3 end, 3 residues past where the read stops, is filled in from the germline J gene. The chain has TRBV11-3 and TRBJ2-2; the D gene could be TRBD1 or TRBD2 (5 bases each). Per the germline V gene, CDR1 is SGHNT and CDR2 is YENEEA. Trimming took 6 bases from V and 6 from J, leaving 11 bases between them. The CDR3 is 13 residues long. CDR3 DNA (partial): TGTGCCAGCAGTTCTCAGGGAGCCGGGGAG. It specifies CASSSQGAGE. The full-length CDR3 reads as CASSSQGAGELFF.

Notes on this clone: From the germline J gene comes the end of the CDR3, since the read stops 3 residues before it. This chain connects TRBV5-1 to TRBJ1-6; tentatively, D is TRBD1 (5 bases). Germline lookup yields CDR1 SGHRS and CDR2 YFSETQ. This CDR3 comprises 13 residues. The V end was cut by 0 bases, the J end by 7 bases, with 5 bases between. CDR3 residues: CASSLGQNSPLHF. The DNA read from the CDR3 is TGCGCCAGCAGCTTGGGACAGAATTCACCC. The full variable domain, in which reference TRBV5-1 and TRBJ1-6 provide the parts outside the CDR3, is KAGVTQTPRYLIKTRGQQVTLSCSPISGHRSVSWYQQTPGQGLQFLFEYFSETQRNKGNFPGRFSGRQFSNSRSEMNVSTLELGDSALYLCASSLGQNSPLHFGNGTRLTVT.

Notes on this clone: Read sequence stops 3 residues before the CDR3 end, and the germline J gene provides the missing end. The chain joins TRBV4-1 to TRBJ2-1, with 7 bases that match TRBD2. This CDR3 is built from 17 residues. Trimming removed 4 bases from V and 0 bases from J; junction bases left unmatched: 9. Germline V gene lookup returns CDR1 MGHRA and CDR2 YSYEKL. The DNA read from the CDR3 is TGCGCCAGCAGCCCGGGGGACTACCCAAGCTCCTACAATGAG. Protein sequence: CASSPGDYPSSYNE. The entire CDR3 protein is CASSPGDYPSSYNEQFF.

Partial CDR3 DNA: TGCAGTGCTAGCCGTAGCGGGACCGGAGTATACAATGAG. Its protein is CSASRSGTGVYNE. The entire CDR3 protein reads CSASRSGTGVYNEQFF. V and J are TRBV20-1 and TRBJ2-1; 8 nucleotides agree with TRBD2. The sequenced fragment ends 3 residues before the CDR3 boundary, so the rest is inferred from the germline J gene. The CDR3 is 16 amino acids. V gave up 3 bases and J gave up 4 bases; unmatched junction bases: 11. Germline CDR1 reads DFQATT; CDR2 reads SNEGSKA (reference sequence).

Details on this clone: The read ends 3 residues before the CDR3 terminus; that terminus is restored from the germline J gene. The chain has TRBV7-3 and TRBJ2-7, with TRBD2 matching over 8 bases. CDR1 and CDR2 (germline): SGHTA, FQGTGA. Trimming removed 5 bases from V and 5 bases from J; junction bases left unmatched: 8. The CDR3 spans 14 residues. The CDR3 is CASSPSGSPDEQYF. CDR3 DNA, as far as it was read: TGTGCCAGCAGCCCCAGCGGGAGTCCCGACGAG.

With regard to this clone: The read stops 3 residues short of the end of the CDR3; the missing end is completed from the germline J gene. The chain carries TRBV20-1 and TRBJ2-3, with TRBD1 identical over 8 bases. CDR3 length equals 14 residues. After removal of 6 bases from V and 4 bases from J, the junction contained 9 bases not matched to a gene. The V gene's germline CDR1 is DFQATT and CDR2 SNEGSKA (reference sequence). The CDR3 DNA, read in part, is TGCAGTGCCCCCGGACAGGGTGGCCCAGATACG. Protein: CSAPGQGGPDT. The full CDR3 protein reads CSAPGQGGPDTQYF.

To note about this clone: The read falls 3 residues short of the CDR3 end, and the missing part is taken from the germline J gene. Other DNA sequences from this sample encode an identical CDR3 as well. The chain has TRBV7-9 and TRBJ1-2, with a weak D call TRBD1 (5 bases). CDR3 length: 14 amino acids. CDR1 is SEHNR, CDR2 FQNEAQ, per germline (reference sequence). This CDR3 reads CASSLTGVIYDYTF. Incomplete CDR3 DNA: TGTGCCAGCAGCTTAACGGGGGTTATCTACGAC.

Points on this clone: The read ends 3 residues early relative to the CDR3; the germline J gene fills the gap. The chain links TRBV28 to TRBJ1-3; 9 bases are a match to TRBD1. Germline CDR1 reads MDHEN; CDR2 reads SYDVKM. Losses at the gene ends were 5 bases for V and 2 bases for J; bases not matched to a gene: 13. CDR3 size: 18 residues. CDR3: CASSLDRGTIRAGNTIYF. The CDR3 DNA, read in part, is TGTGCCAGCAGTCTCGACAGGGGGACTATTAGAGCTGGAAACACC.

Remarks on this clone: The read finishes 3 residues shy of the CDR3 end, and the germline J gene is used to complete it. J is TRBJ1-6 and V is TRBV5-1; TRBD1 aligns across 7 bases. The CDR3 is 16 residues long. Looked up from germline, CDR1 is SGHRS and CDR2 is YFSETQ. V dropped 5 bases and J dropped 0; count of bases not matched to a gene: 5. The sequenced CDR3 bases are TGCGCCAGCAGGCCCCGGACAGGCTCCTATAATTCACCC. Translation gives CASRPRTGSYNSP. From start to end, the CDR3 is CASRPRTGSYNSPLHF.

Incomplete CDR3 DNA: TGTGCCAGCTCCGGACTGGGAGTTTACGAG. Its translation: CASSGLGVYE. The full-length CDR3 reads as CASSGLGVYEQYF. The chain carries TRBV7-9 and TRBJ2-7; D is perhaps TRBD2 (5 bases). The read ends 3 residues before the CDR3 terminus; that terminus is restored from the germline J gene. V was pared by 8 bases and J by 4 bases, with 15 bases between. Germline CDR1 and CDR2: SEHNR and FQNEAQ (reference sequence). The CDR3 runs to 13 residues.

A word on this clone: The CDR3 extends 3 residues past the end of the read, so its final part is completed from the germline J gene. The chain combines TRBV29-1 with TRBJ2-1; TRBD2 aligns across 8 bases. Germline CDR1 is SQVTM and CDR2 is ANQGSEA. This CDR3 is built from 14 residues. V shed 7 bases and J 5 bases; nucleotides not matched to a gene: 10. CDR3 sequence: CSAGWSGRHNEQFF. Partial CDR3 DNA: TGCAGCGCCGGGTGGAGCGGGAGACACAATGAG.

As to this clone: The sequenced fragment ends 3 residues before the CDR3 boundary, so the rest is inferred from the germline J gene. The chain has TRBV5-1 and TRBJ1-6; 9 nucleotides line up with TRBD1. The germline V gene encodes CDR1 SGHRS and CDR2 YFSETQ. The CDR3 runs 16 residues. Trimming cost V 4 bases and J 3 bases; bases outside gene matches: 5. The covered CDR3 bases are TGCGCCAGCAGCCCCCAGACAGGGGGCTATAATTCACCC. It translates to CASSPQTGGYNSP. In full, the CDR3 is CASSPQTGGYNSPLHF.

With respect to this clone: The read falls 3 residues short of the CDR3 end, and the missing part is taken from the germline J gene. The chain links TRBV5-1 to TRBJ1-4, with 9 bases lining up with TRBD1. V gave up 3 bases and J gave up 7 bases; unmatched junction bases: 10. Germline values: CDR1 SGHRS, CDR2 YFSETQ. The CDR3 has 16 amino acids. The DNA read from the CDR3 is TGCGCCAGCAGCTCCCGGGACAGGGATGGTAGTGAAAAA. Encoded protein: CASSSRDRDGSEK. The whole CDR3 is CASSSRDRDGSEKLFF.

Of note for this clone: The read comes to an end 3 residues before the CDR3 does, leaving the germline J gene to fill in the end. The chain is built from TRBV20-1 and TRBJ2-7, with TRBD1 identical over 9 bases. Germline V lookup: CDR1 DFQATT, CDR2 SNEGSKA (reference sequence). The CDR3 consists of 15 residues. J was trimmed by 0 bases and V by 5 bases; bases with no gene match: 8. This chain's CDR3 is CSAYSGTGSSYEQYF. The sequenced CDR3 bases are TGCAGTGCTTATTCCGGGACAGGGAGCTCCTACGAG.

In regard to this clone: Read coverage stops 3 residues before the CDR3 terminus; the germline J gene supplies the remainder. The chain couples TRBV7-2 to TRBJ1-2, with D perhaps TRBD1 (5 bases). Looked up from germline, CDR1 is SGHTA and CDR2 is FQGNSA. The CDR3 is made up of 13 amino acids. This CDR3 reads CASSLAGAGGYTF. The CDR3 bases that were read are TGTGCCAGCAGCTTAGCAGGGGCGGGGGGC.